One and the same sample provided the 15 T cell receptor beta chains below, sequenced in a study of blood T cell repertoires in COVID-19. The table came from immunoSEQ multiplex PCR; TCRdb's copy has only in-frame clones and leaves some out. The sample includes roughly 180,000 clones, approximately 86% of them seen just once. Sequenced: peripheral blood. The origin of the receptors is a man aged 70-80 years with active or convalescent COVID-19.

Here the CDR3 reads CATSDHPGQGTGELFF. DNA for the CDR3: TGTGCCACCAGTGATCATCCGGGACAGGGGACCGGGGAGCTGTTTTTT. This chain joins TRBV24-1 and TRBJ2-2, with 10 bases lining up with TRBD1. V dropped 3 bases and J dropped 5; count of bases not matched to a gene: 5. CDR1 KGHDR and CDR2 SFDVKD come from the germline V gene. CDR3 size: 16 residues.

The V gene is TRBV10-3, the J gene TRBJ2-1, with no clear D. Germline loops: CDR1 ENHRY, CDR2 SYGVKD. The CDR3 sequence is 15 residues long. With 3 bases removed from V and 0 bases from J, the gap between germline ends came to 9 bases. The CDR3 here is CAISERSASYNEQFF. Written as DNA, the CDR3 is TGTGCCATCAGTGAACGGAGCGCCTCCTACAATGAGCAGTTCTTC.

The chain links TRBV4-1 to TRBJ2-1; tentatively, D is TRBD1 (6 bases). V lost 1 base, J lost 8 bases, and 12 bases lay in between. The CDR3 has 14 amino acids. CDR1 and CDR2 from the germline V gene are MGHRA and YSYEKL. The chain's CDR3 is CASSQVHRVYEQFF. For the CDR3, the DNA is TGCGCCAGCAGCCAAGTTCACAGGGTGTATGAGCAGTTCTTC.

Worth noting for this clone: At the DNA level, this CDR3 is encoded by other sequences in the same sample as well. V and J are TRBV6-5 and TRBJ1-3, with unresolved D. Germline assignment: CDR1 MNHEY and CDR2 SVGAGI. V was pared by 0 bases and J by 2 bases, with 8 bases between. This CDR3 is 15 amino acids long. CDR3 DNA sequence: TGTGCCAGCAGTTACTCGAGGGAAACTGGAAACACCATATATTTT. Its translation: CASSYSRETGNTIYF.

The J gene is TRBJ2-5, the V gene TRBV5-1, with TRBD2 matching over 8 bases. The V gene's germline CDR1 is SGHRS and CDR2 YFSETQ. This CDR3 is 16 amino acids long. With V trimmed by 4 bases and J by 0 bases, 8 bases remained unmatched. CDR3 loop: CASSNGAGGHQETQYF. The CDR3 DNA follows: TGCGCCAGCAGCAATGGTGCGGGGGGCCACCAAGAGACCCAGTACTTC.

In its sample, this clone was seen a few times. The J gene is TRBJ2-7, the V gene TRBV6-5; the match to TRBD1 covers 10 bases. The CDR3 is 14 amino acids. The V and J ends lost 6 bases and 4 bases, in that order; junction bases with no gene match: 6. CDR1 is MNHEY, CDR2 SVGAGI, per germline. CDR3: CASRRRTGGYEQYF. The CDR3 nucleotides read TGTGCCAGCAGACGGCGGACAGGGGGTTACGAGCAGTACTTC.

This chain connects TRBV6-2 or TRBV6-3 to TRBJ1-2; 7 nucleotides line up with TRBD1. This CDR3 has 17 residues. The germline CDR1 and CDR2 sequences are MNHEY and SVGEGT. V lost 5 bases, J lost 0 bases, and 12 bases stayed unmatched. CDR3 DNA sequence: TGTGCCAGCAGTACGCCCTTCCGGGACAGCACTAACTATGGCTACACCTTC. The encoded protein is CASSTPFRDSTNYGYTF.

The chain uses TRBV6-5 and TRBJ2-4, with unresolved D. The CDR3 runs to 11 residues. Trimming stripped 6 bases from V and 4 bases from J, with 4 bases between. Per the germline V gene, CDR1 is MNHEY and CDR2 is SVGAGI. The CDR3 protein is CASREKNIQYF. For the CDR3, the DNA is TGTGCCAGCAGGGAGAAAAACATTCAGTACTTC.

The chain recombines TRBV5-1 with TRBJ2-1; a possible D gene is TRBD2 (5 bases). The V end was cut by 4 bases, the J end by 3 bases, with 20 bases between. The germline gives CDR1 SGHRS, CDR2 YFSETQ. This CDR3 contains 17 residues. The CDR3 DNA reads as TGCGCCAGCAGCCCTTGGGGTAGCGCTGTGGGCTACAATGAGCAGTTCTTC. Residues: CASSPWGSAVGYNEQFF.

J is TRBJ1-5 and V is TRBV2; no clear D gene. CDR1 and CDR2 from the germline V gene are SNHLY and FYNNEI. The CDR3 has 15 residues. With 4 bases removed from V and 1 base from J, the gap between germline ends came to 11 bases. Here the CDR3 DNA reads TGTGCCAGCAGTGCCTCGCAGAGGAGCAATCAGCCCCAGCATTTT. Amino acid sequence: CASSASQRSNQPQHF.

The chain is built from TRBV9 and TRBJ2-1; TRBD2 matches at 8 bases. This CDR3 comprises 14 residues. The V and J ends lost 2 bases and 9 bases, in that order; junction bases with no gene match: 7. Germline assignment: CDR1 SGDLS and CDR2 YYNGEE. CDR3 bases: TGTGCCAGCAGCGTCGGGGGGGCAGGCGGTGAGCAGTTCTTC. Amino acid sequence: CASSVGGAGGEQFF.

V is TRBV11-2 and J is TRBJ1-1; 9 bases align to TRBD1. Germline CDR1 SGHAT, CDR2 FQNNGV. The CDR3 covers 11 residues. The J segment lost 11 bases and the V segment lost 6 bases, leaving 4 bases of the junction unmatched. The CDR3 is CASSTGTGAFF. The CDR3 nucleotides read TGTGCCAGCAGTACCGGGACAGGGGCTTTCTTT.

This clone was picked up one time. The chain recombines TRBV7-9 with TRBJ1-5; unclear D gene. Trimming removed 1 base from V and 6 bases from J, with 4 bases in between. CDR3 length: 12 residues. Looked up from germline, CDR1 is SEHNR and CDR2 is FQNEAQ (reference sequence). The CDR3 bases are TGTGCCAGCAGCTTAGGAGTTCAGCCCCAGCATTTT. Protein: CASSLGVQPQHF.

The V call is TRBV14, the J call TRBJ2-1; TRBD2 aligns across 8 bases. Per the germline V gene, CDR1 is SGHDN and CDR2 is FVKESK. Germline trimming cut 4 bases from V and 8 bases from J; bases unmatched to any gene: 10. The CDR3 is made up of 15 amino acids. This CDR3 reads CASSPPGLASDEQFF. In DNA form, the CDR3 reads TGTGCCAGCAGCCCTCCTGGACTAGCCAGCGATGAGCAGTTCTTC.

This rearrangement joins TRBV5-1 to TRBJ2-7; TRBD1 might be the D (6 bases). The V end lost 2 bases, the J end lost 3 bases, and 15 bases lay between the germline ends. Germline V gives CDR1 SGHRS, CDR2 YFSETQ. This CDR3 comprises 15 residues. CDR3 coding DNA: TGCGCCAGCAGCTTAACAGTCATCAGGGGCTACGAGCAGTACTTC. It yields the protein CASSLTVIRGYEQYF.